The next 32 T cell receptor beta chains were all read from a single sample in a study of blood T cell repertoires in COVID-19. The table came from immunoSEQ multiplex PCR; TCRdb's copy has only in-frame clones and leaves some out. Here the sample spans about 64,000 clones, 70% to 85% being singletons. The sample taken for sequencing was peripheral blood. The source of these receptors is an elderly man with acute or convalescent COVID-19.

This chain uses TRBV12-3 or TRBV12-4 with TRBJ1-5; D may be TRBD1 (6 bases). The CDR3 is made up of 13 amino acids. V lost 7 bases, J lost 6 bases, and 13 bases lay in between. The CDR3 loop is CASTHGGPQPQHF. The CDR3 DNA sequence: TGTGCCAGCACCCACGGGGGGCCTCAGCCCCAGCATTTT.

This chain joins TRBV6-2 or TRBV6-3 and TRBJ2-7, with D tentatively TRBD2 (7 bases). The CDR3 totals 15 residues. V was clipped by 6 bases and J by 4 bases, with 19 bases between them. The germline V gene encodes CDR1 MNHEY and CDR2 SVGEGT. The DNA for the CDR3 is TGTGCCAGCAGCCCTCCGGGGGGCAGCCCTTACGAGCAGTACTTC. Its protein is CASSPPGGSPYEQYF.

The gene calls are TRBV5-1 and TRBJ2-2, with D unresolved. The germline gives CDR1 SGHRS, CDR2 YFSETQ. Trimming took 2 bases from V and 4 from J, leaving 6 bases between them. The CDR3 is made up of 13 amino acids. CDR3 sequence (DNA): TGCGCCAGCAGCTTCAGTATCACCGGGGAGCTGTTTTTT. Translation gives CASSFSITGELFF.

This clone has only a few counts. This rearrangement joins TRBV12-3 or TRBV12-4 to TRBJ1-1; D is undetermined. This CDR3 spans 13 amino acids. V lost 3 bases and J 1 base, leaving 6 bases between the germline ends. The chain's CDR3 is CASSFYGNTEAFF. The CDR3 DNA is TGTGCCAGCAGTTTTTACGGGAACACTGAAGCTTTCTTT.

This chain's CDR3 is CASTGWTGGSGYTF. CDR3 coding DNA: TGTGCCAGCACCGGATGGACAGGAGGGTCCGGCTACACCTTC. The chain links TRBV2 to TRBJ1-2; 7 nucleotides agree with TRBD1. J was trimmed by 8 bases and V by 7 bases; bases with no gene match: 13. Germline V gene data show CDR1 as SNHLY and CDR2 as FYNNEI. The CDR3 is made up of 14 amino acids.

The chain recombines TRBV6-1 with TRBJ1-5, with a tentative D call TRBD1 (5 bases). Germline values: CDR1 MNHNS, CDR2 SASEGT. Deletions cut 4 bases from V and 0 bases from J, with 13 bases between. This CDR3 region has 16 residues. The CDR3: CASSGADKYSNQPQHF. Here the CDR3 DNA reads TGTGCCAGCAGTGGAGCGGACAAGTATAGCAATCAGCCCCAGCATTTT.

This sequence joins TRBV5-1 and TRBJ2-2, with D perhaps TRBD1 (6 bases). The germline V gene has CDR1 SGHRS and CDR2 YFSETQ. This CDR3 comprises 15 residues. Trimming took off 4 bases at V and 0 bases at J, with 10 bases between the two ends. CDR3 amino acids: CASSLDRPNTGELFF. The CDR3 DNA reads TGCGCCAGCAGCCTGGACAGACCGAACACCGGGGAGCTGTTTTTT.

This chain connects TRBV2 to TRBJ1-5, with 7 bases matching TRBD1. V was pared by 6 bases and J by 7 bases, with 6 bases of the junction left unmatched. The CDR3 runs 13 residues. CDR1 is SNHLY and CDR2 is FYNNEI in the germline V gene. The CDR3 DNA sequence: TGTGCCAGCAGAATCGACAGGGACCAGCCCCAGCATTTT. Encoded protein: CASRIDRDQPQHF.

This clone appeared a few times. CDR3 protein: CASSLGQVSYEQYF. CDR3 DNA: TGTGCCAGCAGCTTAGGGCAGGTCTCCTACGAGCAGTACTTC. This sequence joins TRBV7-9 and TRBJ2-7; no firm D call. Germline V gene data show CDR1 as SEHNR and CDR2 as FQNEAQ (reference sequence). V shed 1 base and J shed 0 bases, with 7 bases lying between them. CDR3 size: 14 residues.

The chain uses TRBV4-2 and TRBJ2-1; 9 nucleotides agree with TRBD2. The V gene's germline CDR1 is LGHNA and CDR2 YNFKEQ. V dropped 1 base and J dropped 3; count of bases not matched to a gene: 10. The CDR3 extends over 18 amino acids. CDR3 sequence (DNA): TGTGCCAGCAGCCAAGGCCTAGCGGGACCATTGGACTACAATGAGCAGTTCTTC. It specifies CASSQGLAGPLDYNEQFF.

V usage is TRBV7-9 and J usage is TRBJ2-1, with a weak D call TRBD2 (6 bases). The ends were cut back, 5 bases at V and 2 bases at J, with 19 bases in the middle. In germline, CDR1 is SEHNR, CDR2 FQNEAQ (reference sequence). This CDR3 contains 17 residues. The DNA for the CDR3 is TGTGCCAGCAGCCCGGGTAGGGCGGGAATTACCTACAATGAGCAGTTCTTC. Translating it yields CASSPGRAGITYNEQFF.

The chain recombines TRBV5-1 with TRBJ2-1; D might be TRBD1 (5 bases). This CDR3 has 14 residues. V lost 0 bases to trimming and J lost 8 bases, with 12 bases between them. Germline CDR1 reads SGHRS; CDR2 reads YFSETQ. For the CDR3, the DNA is TGCGCCAGCAGCTTGGGACAGCCAGGTGATGAGCAGTTCTTC. Amino acid sequence: CASSLGQPGDEQFF.

The chain is built from TRBV7-2 and TRBJ1-1, with D tentatively TRBD1 (5 bases). The V gene lost 2 bases and the J gene lost 6 bases, with 16 bases spanning the gap. Germline V CDR1 and CDR2: SGHTA, FQGNSA. The CDR3 contains 15 residues. The CDR3 DNA reads as TGTGCCAGCAGCTTAATTCCCCAGGGCTATGCTGAAGCTTTCTTT. Its protein product is CASSLIPQGYAEAFF. The complete variable domain, with remaining parts taken from reference TRBV7-2 and TRBJ1-1, reads GAGVSQSPSNKVTEKGKDVELRCDPISGHTALYWYRQSLGQGLEFLIYFQGNSAPDKSGLPSDRFSAERTGGSVSTLTIQRTQQEDSAVYLCASSLIPQGYAEAFFGQGTRLTVV.

This clone was recorded only once. V and J are TRBV5-4 and TRBJ2-1, with D possibly being TRBD1 (6 bases). This CDR3 is built from 15 residues. CDR1 and CDR2 (germline): SGHNT, YYREEE (reference sequence). V lost 4 bases and J lost 2, with 13 bases in between. The CDR3 DNA sequence: TGTGCCAGCAGCCACCCACAGGGCCCCTACAATGAGCAGTTCTTC. It encodes CASSHPQGPYNEQFF.

This clone was seen a few times. The V gene is TRBV3-1 (or the pseudogene TRBV3-2), the J gene TRBJ1-5, with D possibly matching TRBD1 (6 bases). V dropped 0 bases and J dropped 5 bases, with 8 bases sitting between them. The germline V gene has CDR1 LGHDT and CDR2 YNNKEL (reference sequence). This CDR3 is built from 14 residues. CDR3 sequence (DNA): TGTGCCAGCAGCCAAGATACAGGGCATCAGCCCCAGCATTTT. Residues: CASSQDTGHQPQHF.

V is TRBV2 and J is TRBJ1-5; 11 bases align to TRBD1. V gave up 7 bases and J gave up 4 bases; unmatched junction bases: 6. The CDR3 covers 15 residues. The germline gives CDR1 SNHLY, CDR2 FYNNEI. The DNA of the CDR3 is TGTGCCAGCAACTCCGGGACAGGGGGGAATCAGCCCCAGCATTTT. The encoded protein is CASNSGTGGNQPQHF.

The chain employs TRBV9 and TRBJ1-2; D not resolved. CDR1 is SGDLS, CDR2 YYNGEE, per germline. The CDR3 loop spans 14 amino acids. V dropped 4 bases and J dropped 3 bases, with 13 bases sitting between them. CDR3 sequence: CASSPAEDYYGYTF. Here the CDR3 DNA reads TGTGCCAGCAGCCCGGCGGAGGACTACTATGGCTACACCTTC.

The rearrangement links TRBV9 to TRBJ2-5, with D perhaps matching TRBD2 (7 bases). The germline V and J ends were trimmed by 2 bases and 4 bases, with 21 bases remaining between them. The CDR3 runs 17 residues. CDR1 and CDR2 (germline): SGDLS, YYNGEE. Written as DNA, the CDR3 is TGTGCCAGCAGCGTGAGACCCGGGACAAGGGGGGGAGAGACCCAGTACTTC. Translation gives CASSVRPGTRGGETQYF.

This CDR3 reads CASRGQGLLQPQHF. The DNA of the CDR3 is TGTGCCAGCAGGGGACAGGGGTTACTTCAGCCCCAGCATTTT. This chain connects TRBV27 to TRBJ1-5; 10 bases are a match to TRBD1. With V trimmed by 6 bases and J by 6 bases, 5 bases remained unmatched. The CDR3 runs 14 residues. Germline V gene sequence: CDR1 MNHEY, CDR2 SMNVEV (reference sequence).

The chain links TRBV6-2 or TRBV6-3 to TRBJ2-3; 8 bases match TRBD2. The germline CDR1 and CDR2 sequences are MNHEY and SVGEGT. The V gene end was trimmed by 1 base and the J gene end by 1 base; junction bases not matched to a gene: 1. The CDR3 sequence is 15 residues long. The CDR3 DNA is TGTGCCAGCAGTTACTTAGCGGGGCGCACAGATACGCAGTATTTT. Translating gives CASSYLAGRTDTQYF.

The rearrangement joins TRBV30 to TRBJ1-2; tentative D call: TRBD1 (5 bases). Trimming left V 8 bases short and J 4 bases short, with 17 bases between. The CDR3 extends over 13 amino acids. Germline V gene data show CDR1 as GTSNPN and CDR2 as SVGIG (reference sequence). CDR3 nucleotide sequence: TGTGCCACAGAACTGATCGGGGGCTATGGCTACACCTTC. Translation: CATELIGGYGYTF.

This clone has a single count. The rearrangement uses TRBV10-2 and TRBJ2-3, with 10 bases matching TRBD2. Germline lookup yields CDR1 WSHSY and CDR2 SAAADI. CDR3 size: 15 residues. Trimming at V came to 9 bases and at J to 3 bases, leaving 9 bases not matched to a gene. This chain's CDR3 is CASRQPSGGTDTQYF. CDR3 nucleotides: TGCGCCAGTAGACAGCCTAGCGGGGGTACAGATACGCAGTATTTT.

V gene TRBV5-4 combines with J gene TRBJ1-6, with D possibly matching TRBD1 (6 bases). The CDR3 covers 17 residues. Germline loops: CDR1 SGHNT, CDR2 YYREEE (reference sequence). Deletions cut 0 bases from V and 7 bases from J, with 17 bases between. CDR3 loop: CASSLVGGRGVNSPLHF. The CDR3 nucleotides read TGTGCCAGCAGCTTGGTAGGAGGCAGGGGAGTCAATTCACCCCTCCACTTT.

This chain joins TRBV14 and TRBJ1-2, with 7 bases that match TRBD1. Trimming took 5 bases from V and 6 from J; bases not matched to a gene: 18. Germline V CDR1 and CDR2: SGHDN, FVKESK. This CDR3 has 17 amino acids. The CDR3 region is CASSETLTPTGANGYTF. The CDR3 DNA follows: TGTGCCAGCAGCGAAACCCTTACCCCCACAGGGGCTAATGGCTACACCTTC.

The V and J genes are TRBV6-5 and TRBJ2-7; 8 positions match TRBD2. Losses at the gene ends were 6 bases for V and 1 base for J; bases not matched to a gene: 8. CDR3 size: 15 residues. CDR1 is MNHEY and CDR2 is SVGAGI in the germline V gene. CDR3 loop: CASRPLGGGSYEQYF. The CDR3, as DNA: TGTGCCAGCAGACCCCTCGGGGGGGGGTCCTACGAGCAGTACTTC.

Only a few counts were recorded for this clone. CDR3 in DNA: TGCGCCAGCAGATTTGGGGGGTCCTCGAACACCGGGGAGCTGTTTTTT. This encodes CASRFGGSSNTGELFF. This chain joins TRBV5-1 and TRBJ2-2; D is perhaps TRBD2 (6 bases). This CDR3 has 16 residues. V lost 5 bases and J 0 bases, leaving 14 bases between the germline ends. The V gene's germline CDR1 is SGHRS and CDR2 YFSETQ.

J is TRBJ2-7 and V is TRBV5-1; a possible D gene is TRBD1 (5 bases). V was cut by 4 bases and J by 1 base, with 12 bases left in between. Germline V gene data show CDR1 as SGHRS and CDR2 as YFSETQ. CDR3 length equals 14 residues. The CDR3 reads CASSQDTRSYEQYF. The CDR3 DNA reads TGCGCCAGCAGCCAGGACACCCGTTCCTACGAGCAGTACTTC.

V usage is TRBV30 and J usage is TRBJ1-4; tentative D call: TRBD1 (5 bases). CDR3 length: 14 amino acids. The V and J ends lost 1 base and 8 bases respectively, with 14 bases between them. Germline CDR1 and CDR2: GTSNPN and SVGIG (reference sequence). CDR3 amino acids: CAWSAGTAGEKLFF. The CDR3 nucleotides read TGTGCCTGGAGTGCCGGGACGGCGGGGGAAAAACTGTTTTTT.

This chain uses TRBV3-1 (or the pseudogene TRBV3-2) with TRBJ1-3; D possibly corresponds to TRBD1 (6 bases). Deletions cut 6 bases from V and 0 bases from J, with 18 bases between. Germline V lookup: CDR1 LGHDT, CDR2 YNNKEL (reference sequence). This CDR3 has 17 residues. The CDR3 reads CASSPRGGDLSGNTIYF. The CDR3 DNA reads TGTGCCAGCAGTCCTCGGGGGGGCGACCTCTCTGGAAACACCATATATTTT.

The gene calls are TRBV15 and TRBJ1-5, with 8 bases matching TRBD1. Germline CDR1 LNHNV, CDR2 YYDKDF (reference sequence). V shed 5 bases and J 6 bases; nucleotides not matched to a gene: 12. The CDR3 sequence is 16 residues long. The CDR3 region has the DNA TGTGCCACCAGCTCCAGGGGGCAGGGGGTGAGTCAGCCCCAGCATTTT. Translation gives CATSSRGQGVSQPQHF.

This chain uses TRBV5-6 with TRBJ2-2; tentatively, D is TRBD1 (6 bases). Germline V gene data show CDR1 as SGHDT and CDR2 as YYEEEE. The CDR3 length is 14 residues. The V end lost 6 bases, the J end lost 3 bases, and 12 bases lay between the germline ends. The CDR3 is CASIGRGYTGELFF. As DNA, the CDR3 is TGTGCCAGCATCGGCAGGGGATACACCGGGGAGCTGTTTTTT.

The rearrangement uses TRBV4-2 and TRBJ1-6; the D gene is possibly TRBD1 (6 bases). CDR1 LGHNA and CDR2 YNFKEQ come from the germline V gene. This CDR3 has 17 residues. Trimming removed 0 bases from V and 2 bases from J, with 11 bases in between. This CDR3 is CASSQETGDAYNSPLHF. CDR3 nucleotides: TGTGCCAGCAGCCAAGAGACAGGTGACGCCTATAATTCACCCCTCCACTTT.